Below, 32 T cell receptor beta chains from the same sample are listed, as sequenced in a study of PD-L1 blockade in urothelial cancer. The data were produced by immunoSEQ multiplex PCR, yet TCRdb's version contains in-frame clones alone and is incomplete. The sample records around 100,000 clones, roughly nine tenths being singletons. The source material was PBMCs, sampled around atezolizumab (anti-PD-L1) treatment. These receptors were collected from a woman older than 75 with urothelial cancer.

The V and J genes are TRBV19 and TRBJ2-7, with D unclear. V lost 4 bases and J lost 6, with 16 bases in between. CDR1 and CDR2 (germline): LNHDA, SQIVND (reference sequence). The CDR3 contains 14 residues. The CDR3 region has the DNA TGTGCCAGTAGTACCTCCCGCCGGAGCCCCGAGCAGTACTTC. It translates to CASSTSRRSPEQYF.

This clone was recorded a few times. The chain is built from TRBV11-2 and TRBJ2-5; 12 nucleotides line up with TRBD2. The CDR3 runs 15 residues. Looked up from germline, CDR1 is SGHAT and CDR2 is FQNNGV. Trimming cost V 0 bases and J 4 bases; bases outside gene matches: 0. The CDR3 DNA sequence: TGTGCCAGCAGCTTAGAACTAGCGGGAGGAGAGACCCAGTACTTC. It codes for CASSLELAGGETQYF.

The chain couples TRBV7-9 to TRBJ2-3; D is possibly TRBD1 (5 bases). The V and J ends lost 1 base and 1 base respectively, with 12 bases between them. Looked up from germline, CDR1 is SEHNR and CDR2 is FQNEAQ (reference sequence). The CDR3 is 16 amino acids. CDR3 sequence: CASSLEAGIRTDTQYF. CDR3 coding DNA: TGTGCCAGCAGCTTAGAAGCAGGGATCCGCACAGATACGCAGTATTTT.

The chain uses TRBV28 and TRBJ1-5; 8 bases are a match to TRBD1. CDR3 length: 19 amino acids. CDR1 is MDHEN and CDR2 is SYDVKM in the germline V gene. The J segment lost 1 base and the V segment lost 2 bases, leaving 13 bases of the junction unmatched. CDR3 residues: CASSLVGRGQYVSNQPQHF. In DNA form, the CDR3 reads TGTGCCAGCAGTTTAGTCGGCAGGGGGCAATACGTGAGCAATCAGCCCCAGCATTTT.

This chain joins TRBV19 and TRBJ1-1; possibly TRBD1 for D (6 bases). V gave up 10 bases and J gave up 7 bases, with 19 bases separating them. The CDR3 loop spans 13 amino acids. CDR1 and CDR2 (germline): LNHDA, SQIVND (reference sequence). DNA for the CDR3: TGTGCCACCTCTCCGGGACATCCGGTTGAAGCTTTCTTT. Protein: CATSPGHPVEAFF.

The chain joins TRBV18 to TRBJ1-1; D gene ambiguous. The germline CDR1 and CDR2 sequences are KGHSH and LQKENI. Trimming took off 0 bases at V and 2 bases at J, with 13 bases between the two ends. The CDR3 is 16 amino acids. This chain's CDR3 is CASSPPLKAANTEAFF. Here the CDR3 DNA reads TGTGCCAGCTCACCACCGTTAAAGGCGGCCAACACTGAAGCTTTCTTT.

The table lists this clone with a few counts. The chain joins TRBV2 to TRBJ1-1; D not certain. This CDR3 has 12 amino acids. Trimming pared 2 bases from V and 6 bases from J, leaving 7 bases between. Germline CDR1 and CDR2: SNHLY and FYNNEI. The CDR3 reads CASSERVPEAFF. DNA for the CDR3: TGTGCCAGCAGTGAACGAGTTCCTGAAGCTTTCTTT. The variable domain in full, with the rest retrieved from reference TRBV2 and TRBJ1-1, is EPEVTQTPSHQVTQMGQEVILRCVPISNHLYFYWYRQILGQKVEFLVSFYNNEISEKSEIFDDQFSVERPDGSNFTLKIRSTKLEDSAMYFCASSERVPEAFFGQGTRLTVV.

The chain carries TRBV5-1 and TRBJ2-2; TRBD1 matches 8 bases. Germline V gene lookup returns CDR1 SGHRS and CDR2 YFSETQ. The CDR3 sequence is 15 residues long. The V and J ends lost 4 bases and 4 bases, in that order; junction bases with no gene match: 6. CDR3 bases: TGCGCCAGCAGCCACTTGGACAGGGCCACCGGGGAGCTGTTTTTT. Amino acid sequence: CASSHLDRATGELFF. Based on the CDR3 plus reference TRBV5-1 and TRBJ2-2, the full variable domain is KAGVTQTPRYLIKTRGQQVTLSCSPISGHRSVSWYQQTPGQGLQFLFEYFSETQRNKGNFPGRFSGRQFSNSRSEMNVSTLELGDSALYLCASSHLDRATGELFFGEGSRLTVL.

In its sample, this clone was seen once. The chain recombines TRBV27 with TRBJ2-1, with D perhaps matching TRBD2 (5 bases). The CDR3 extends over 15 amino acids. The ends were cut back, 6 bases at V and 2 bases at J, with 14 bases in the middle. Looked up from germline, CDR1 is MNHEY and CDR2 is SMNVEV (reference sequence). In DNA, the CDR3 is TGTGCCAGCAGCACCCCCGCCGGGGCCTACAATGAGCAGTTCTTC. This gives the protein CASSTPAGAYNEQFF.

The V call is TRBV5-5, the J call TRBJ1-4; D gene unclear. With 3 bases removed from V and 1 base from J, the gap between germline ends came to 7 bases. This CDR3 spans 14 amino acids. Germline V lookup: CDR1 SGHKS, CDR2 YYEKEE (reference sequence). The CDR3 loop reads CASSWEGTNEKLFF. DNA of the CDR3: TGTGCCAGCAGCTGGGAGGGAACTAATGAAAAACTGTTTTTT.

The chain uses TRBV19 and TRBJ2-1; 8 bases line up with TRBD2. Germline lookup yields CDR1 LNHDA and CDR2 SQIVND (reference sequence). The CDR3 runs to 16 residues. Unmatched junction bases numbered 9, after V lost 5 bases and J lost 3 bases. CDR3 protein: CASSPTLAGGYNEQFF. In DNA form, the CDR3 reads TGTGCCAGTAGTCCAACTCTAGCGGGTGGCTACAATGAGCAGTTCTTC.

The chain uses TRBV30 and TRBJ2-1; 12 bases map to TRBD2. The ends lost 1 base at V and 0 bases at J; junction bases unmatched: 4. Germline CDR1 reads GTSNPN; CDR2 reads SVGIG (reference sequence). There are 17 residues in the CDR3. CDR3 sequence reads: CAWSGGLAGNSYNEQFF. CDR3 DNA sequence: TGTGCCTGGAGTGGAGGACTAGCGGGAAACTCCTACAATGAGCAGTTCTTC. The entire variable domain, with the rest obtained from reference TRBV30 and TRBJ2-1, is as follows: SQTIHQWPATLVQPVGSPLSLECTVEGTSNPNLYWYRQAAGRGLQLLFYSVGIGQISSEVPQNLSASRPQDRQFILSSKKLLLSDSGFYLCAWSGGLAGNSYNEQFFGPGTRLTVL.

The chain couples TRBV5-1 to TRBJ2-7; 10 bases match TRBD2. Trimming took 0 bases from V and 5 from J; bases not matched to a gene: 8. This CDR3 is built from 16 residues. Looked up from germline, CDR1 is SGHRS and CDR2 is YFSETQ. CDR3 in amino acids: CASSLESGRAVNEQYF. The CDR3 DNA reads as TGCGCCAGCAGCTTGGAGAGCGGGAGGGCCGTCAACGAGCAGTACTTC.

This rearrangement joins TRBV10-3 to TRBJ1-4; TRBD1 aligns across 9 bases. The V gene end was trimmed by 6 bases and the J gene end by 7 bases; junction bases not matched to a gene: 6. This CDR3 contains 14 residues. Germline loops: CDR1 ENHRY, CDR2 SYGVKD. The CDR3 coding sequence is TGTGCCATCAGGGAGGGGACAGGGAGTGAAAAACTGTTTTTT. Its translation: CAIREGTGSEKLFF.

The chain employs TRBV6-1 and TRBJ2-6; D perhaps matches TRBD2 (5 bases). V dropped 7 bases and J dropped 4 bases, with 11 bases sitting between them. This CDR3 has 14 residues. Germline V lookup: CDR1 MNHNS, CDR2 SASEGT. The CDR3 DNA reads TGTGCCAGCAATCGGGATAGCGGGGCCAACGTCCTGACTTTC. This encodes CASNRDSGANVLTF.

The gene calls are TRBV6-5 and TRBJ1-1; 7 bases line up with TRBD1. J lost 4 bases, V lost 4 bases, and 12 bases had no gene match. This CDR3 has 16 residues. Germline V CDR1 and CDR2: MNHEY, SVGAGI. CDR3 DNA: TGTGCCAGCAGTTCTCGGACAGGTGCGGCCACCACTGAAGCTTTCTTT. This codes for CASSSRTGAATTEAFF.

CDR3 nucleotides: TGTGCCTGGGCTACTAGCGGGACTTACAATGAGCAGTTCTTC. Protein: CAWATSGTYNEQFF. The rearrangement uses TRBV30 and TRBJ2-1, with 10 bases aligning to TRBD2. This CDR3 spans 14 amino acids. V shed 5 bases and J 4 bases; nucleotides not matched to a gene: 5. Germline-derived CDR1 and CDR2 are GTSNPN and SVGIG (reference sequence).

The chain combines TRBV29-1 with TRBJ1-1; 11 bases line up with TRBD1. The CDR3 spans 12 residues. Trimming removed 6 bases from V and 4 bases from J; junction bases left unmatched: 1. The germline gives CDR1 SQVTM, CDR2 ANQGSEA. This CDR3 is CSVGQGGTEAFF. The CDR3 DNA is TGCAGCGTGGGACAGGGGGGCACTGAAGCTTTCTTT.

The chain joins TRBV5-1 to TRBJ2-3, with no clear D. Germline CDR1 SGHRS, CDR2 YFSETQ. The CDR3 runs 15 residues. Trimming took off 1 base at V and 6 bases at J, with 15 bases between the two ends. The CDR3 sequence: CASSLRPSSADTQYF. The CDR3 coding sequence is TGCGCCAGCAGCTTGAGGCCTAGTTCAGCGGATACGCAGTATTTT. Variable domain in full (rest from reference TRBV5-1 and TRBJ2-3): KAGVTQTPRYLIKTRGQQVTLSCSPISGHRSVSWYQQTPGQGLQFLFEYFSETQRNKGNFPGRFSGRQFSNSRSEMNVSTLELGDSALYLCASSLRPSSADTQYFGPGTRLTVL.

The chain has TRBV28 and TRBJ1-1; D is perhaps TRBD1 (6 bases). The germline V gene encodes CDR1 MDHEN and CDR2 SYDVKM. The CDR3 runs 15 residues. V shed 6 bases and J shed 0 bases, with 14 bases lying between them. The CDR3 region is CASRPGDKLNTEAFF. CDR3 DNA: TGTGCCAGCAGGCCCGGGGACAAGTTGAACACTGAAGCTTTCTTT.

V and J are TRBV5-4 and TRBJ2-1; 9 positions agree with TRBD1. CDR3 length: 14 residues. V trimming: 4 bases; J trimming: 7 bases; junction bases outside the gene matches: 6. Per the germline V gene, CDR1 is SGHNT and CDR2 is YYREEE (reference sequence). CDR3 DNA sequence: TGTGCCAGCAGCCCAGGACAGGGGTGGAATGAGCAGTTCTTC. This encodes CASSPGQGWNEQFF. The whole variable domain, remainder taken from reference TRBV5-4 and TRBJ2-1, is ETGVTQSPTHLIKTRGQQVTLRCSSQSGHNTVSWYQQALGQGPQFIFQYYREEENGRGNFPPRFSGLQFPNYSSELNVNALELDDSALYLCASSPGQGWNEQFFGPGTRLTVL.

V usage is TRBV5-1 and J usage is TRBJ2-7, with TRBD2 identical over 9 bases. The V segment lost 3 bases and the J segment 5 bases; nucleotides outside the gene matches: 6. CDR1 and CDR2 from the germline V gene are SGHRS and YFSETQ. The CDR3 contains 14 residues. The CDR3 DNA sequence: TGCGCCAGCAGCTGGATAGCGGGAGAAAACGAGCAGTACTTC. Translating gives CASSWIAGENEQYF.

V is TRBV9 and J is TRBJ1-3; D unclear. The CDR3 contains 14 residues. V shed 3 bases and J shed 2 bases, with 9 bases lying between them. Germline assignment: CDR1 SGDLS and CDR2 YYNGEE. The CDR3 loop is CASSAGTTGNTIYF. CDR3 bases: TGTGCCAGCAGCGCGGGAACTACTGGAAACACCATATATTTT.

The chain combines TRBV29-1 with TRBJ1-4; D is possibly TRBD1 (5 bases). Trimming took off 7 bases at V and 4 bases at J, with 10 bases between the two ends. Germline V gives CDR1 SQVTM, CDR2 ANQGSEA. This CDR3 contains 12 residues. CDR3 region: CSGRQGNEKLFF. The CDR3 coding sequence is TGCAGCGGTCGTCAGGGTAATGAAAAACTGTTTTTT.

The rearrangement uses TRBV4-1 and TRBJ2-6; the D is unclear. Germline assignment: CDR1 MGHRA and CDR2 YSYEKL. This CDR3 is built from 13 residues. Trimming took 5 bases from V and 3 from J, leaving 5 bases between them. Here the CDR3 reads CASSSGGANVLTF. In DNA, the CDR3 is TGCGCCAGCAGCTCCGGTGGGGCCAACGTCCTGACTTTC.

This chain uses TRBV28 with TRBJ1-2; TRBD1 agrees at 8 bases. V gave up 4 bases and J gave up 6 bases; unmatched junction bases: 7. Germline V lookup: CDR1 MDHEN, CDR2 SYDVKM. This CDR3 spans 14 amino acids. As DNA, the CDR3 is TGTGCCAGCAGTTCACATTCGACAGGGGATGGCTACACCTTC. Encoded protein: CASSSHSTGDGYTF.

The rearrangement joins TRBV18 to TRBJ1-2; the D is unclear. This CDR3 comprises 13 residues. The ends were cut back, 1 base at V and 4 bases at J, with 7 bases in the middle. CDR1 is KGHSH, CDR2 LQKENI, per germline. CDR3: CASSPLGSYGYTF. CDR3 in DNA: TGTGCCAGCTCACCACTTGGGAGCTATGGCTACACCTTC.

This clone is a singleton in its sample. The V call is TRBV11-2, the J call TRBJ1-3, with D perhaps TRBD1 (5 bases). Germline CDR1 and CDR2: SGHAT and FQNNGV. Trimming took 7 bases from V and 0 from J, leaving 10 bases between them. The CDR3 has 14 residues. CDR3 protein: CASNLQGSGNTIYF. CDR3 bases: TGTGCCAGCAATCTTCAGGGCTCTGGAAACACCATATATTTT.

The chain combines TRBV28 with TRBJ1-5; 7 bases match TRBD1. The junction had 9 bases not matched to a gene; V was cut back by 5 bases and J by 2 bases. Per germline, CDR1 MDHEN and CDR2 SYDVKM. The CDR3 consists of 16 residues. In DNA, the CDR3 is TGTGCCAGCAGTCCCAACAGGGGAGCTGGCAATCAGCCCCAGCATTTT. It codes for CASSPNRGAGNQPQHF.

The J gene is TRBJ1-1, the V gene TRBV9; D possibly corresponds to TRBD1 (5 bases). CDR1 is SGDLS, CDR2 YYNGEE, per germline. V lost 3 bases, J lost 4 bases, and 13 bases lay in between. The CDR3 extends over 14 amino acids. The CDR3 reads CASSERGSGTEAFF. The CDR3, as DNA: TGTGCCAGCAGCGAAAGGGGAAGTGGCACTGAAGCTTTCTTT.

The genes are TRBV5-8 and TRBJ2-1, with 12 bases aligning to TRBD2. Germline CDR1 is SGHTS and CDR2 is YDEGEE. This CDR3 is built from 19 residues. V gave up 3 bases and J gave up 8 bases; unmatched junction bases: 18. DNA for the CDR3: TGTGCCAGCAGCTCGGCACGGACTAGCGGGATCCGAGGGGCGGATGAGCAGTTCTTC. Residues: CASSSARTSGIRGADEQFF.

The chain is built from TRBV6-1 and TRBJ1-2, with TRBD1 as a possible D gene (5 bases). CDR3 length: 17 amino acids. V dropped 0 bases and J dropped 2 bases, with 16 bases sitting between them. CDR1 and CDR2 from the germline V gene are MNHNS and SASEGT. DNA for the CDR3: TGTGCCAGCAGTGAAGCGGAAGGGGCAGGGATCAACTATGGCTACACCTTC. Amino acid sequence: CASSEAEGAGINYGYTF.